One sample yielded the 27 T cell receptor beta chains listed below, sequenced in a study of blood T cell repertoires in COVID-19. Profiled with immunoSEQ multiplex PCR; TCRdb holds only in-frame clones, not every one. The table lists a few hundred thousand clones, approximately 85% of them singletons. What was sequenced was PBMCs or T cells enriched from blood (not recorded which). The receptors were sampled from a woman in her twenties or thirties who had recovered from COVID-19.

V usage is TRBV28 and J usage is TRBJ1-2; weak D call: TRBD1 (6 bases). Germline CDR1 and CDR2: MDHEN and SYDVKM. The V end lost 4 bases, the J end lost 8 bases, and 20 bases lay between the germline ends. CDR3 length: 15 amino acids. Here the CDR3 DNA reads TGTGCCAGCAGTTCCTCAGGGGCTGGTGGTTTAGGCTACACCTTC. Translation: CASSSSGAGGLGYTF.

The CDR3 DNA sequence: TGCAGTGCGGGGACAGACGTGATCGCTTTCTTT. Translated: CSAGTDVIAFF. The gene calls are TRBV20-1 and TRBJ1-1, with TRBD1 matching over 7 bases. The junction had 9 bases not matched to a gene; V was cut back by 6 bases and J by 11 bases. The CDR3 has 11 amino acids. Per the germline V gene, CDR1 is DFQATT and CDR2 is SNEGSKA (reference sequence).

The genes are TRBV14 and TRBJ2-7; 16 bases agree with TRBD2. Germline V gene data show CDR1 as SGHDN and CDR2 as FVKESK. This CDR3 contains 20 residues. With V trimmed by 4 bases and J by 0 bases, 12 bases remained unmatched. The CDR3 sequence is CASSPIPGLAGGPSSYEQYF. CDR3 DNA sequence: TGTGCCAGCAGCCCCATCCCGGGACTAGCGGGAGGGCCTAGCTCCTACGAGCAGTACTTC.

This clone came up once. V usage is TRBV10-2 and J usage is TRBJ2-1, with D perhaps TRBD1 (5 bases). Per the germline V gene, CDR1 is WSHSY and CDR2 is SAAADI. The CDR3 contains 11 residues. The V end was cut by 6 bases, the J end by 7 bases, with 7 bases between. This CDR3 reads CASRTVNEQFF. Written as DNA, the CDR3 is TGCGCCAGCAGGACAGTTAATGAGCAGTTCTTC.

The chain couples TRBV10-3 to TRBJ1-5; D possibly corresponds to TRBD1 (6 bases). The CDR3 is 15 amino acids. Deletions cut 8 bases from V and 4 bases from J, with 18 bases between. CDR1 and CDR2 (germline): ENHRY, SYGVKD. The CDR3 is CAIREGGGRNQPQHF. Written as DNA, the CDR3 is TGTGCCATCCGCGAGGGAGGGGGGAGGAATCAGCCCCAGCATTTT.

The rearrangement links TRBV19 to TRBJ1-5; no reliable D call. CDR3 length: 13 amino acids. Germline CDR1 LNHDA, CDR2 SQIVND (reference sequence). V lost 4 bases, J lost 5 bases, and 9 bases lay in between. CDR3: CASSSGNYQPQHF. CDR3 coding DNA: TGTGCCAGTAGTAGCGGGAACTATCAGCCCCAGCATTTT.

The genes are TRBV7-2 and TRBJ2-1; 10 bases are a match to TRBD1. The CDR3 runs to 16 residues. J was trimmed by 5 bases and V by 5 bases; bases with no gene match: 9. Germline values: CDR1 SGHTA, CDR2 FQGNSA. CDR3 nucleotides: TGTGCCAGCAGCCTGGGGACAGGGGCCCTCCACAATGAGCAGTTCTTC. Protein sequence: CASSLGTGALHNEQFF. The full variable domain, rest sourced from reference TRBV7-2 and TRBJ2-1, is GAGVSQSPSNKVTEKGKDVELRCDPISGHTALYWYRQSLGQGLEFLIYFQGNSAPDKSGLPSDRFSAERTGGSVSTLTIQRTQQEDSAVYLCASSLGTGALHNEQFFGPGTRLTVL.

The CDR3 DNA sequence: TGTGCCAGCAGTTCCCATCAGCTAGCGGGGCTCACAGATACGCAGTATTTT. Translating it yields CASSSHQLAGLTDTQYF. The rearrangement uses TRBV25-1 and TRBJ2-3, with 9 nucleotides matching TRBD2. V gave up 5 bases and J gave up 2 bases; unmatched junction bases: 11. Germline V lookup: CDR1 MGHDK, CDR2 SYGVNS. The CDR3 spans 17 residues. Complete variable domain (other parts from reference TRBV25-1 and TRBJ2-3): EADIYQTPRYLVIGTGKKITLECSQTMGHDKMYWYQQDPGMELHLIHYSYGVNSTEKGDLSSESTVSRIRTEHFPLTLESARPSHTSQYLCASSSHQLAGLTDTQYFGPGTRLTVL.

This chain links TRBV9 with TRBJ2-1; 9 nucleotides align to TRBD2. CDR3 size: 15 residues. V was pared by 2 bases and J by 4 bases, with 4 bases of the junction left unmatched. Per germline, CDR1 SGDLS and CDR2 YYNGEE. The chain's CDR3 is CASSVSGREYNEQFF. The CDR3 DNA follows: TGTGCCAGCAGCGTTAGCGGGAGAGAGTACAATGAGCAGTTCTTC.

In this sample, this clone turned up once. The CDR3 DNA sequence: TGTGCCAGCAGTTTAACCCCCGGACAGGGGTCAGATACGCAGTATTTT. Its translation is CASSLTPGQGSDTQYF. This rearrangement joins TRBV27 to TRBJ2-3, with 9 positions matching TRBD1. The CDR3 contains 16 residues. CDR1 is MNHEY and CDR2 is SMNVEV in the germline V gene (reference sequence). The junction had 7 bases not matched to a gene; V was cut back by 2 bases and J by 4 bases.

The chain recombines TRBV7-3 with TRBJ1-1; D remains unclear. The V and J ends lost 2 bases and 5 bases respectively, with 18 bases between them. This CDR3 is 16 amino acids long. Per the germline V gene, CDR1 is SGHTA and CDR2 is FQGTGA. The chain's CDR3 is CASSLRGGPGGTEAFF. The CDR3 DNA reads as TGTGCCAGCAGCTTACGGGGTGGCCCGGGAGGTACTGAAGCTTTCTTT. The whole variable domain, filled in from reference TRBV7-3 and TRBJ1-1, reads GAGVSQTPSNKVTEKGKYVELRCDPISGHTALYWYRQSLGQGPEFLIYFQGTGAADDSGLPNDRFFAVRPEGSVSTLKIQRTERGDSAVYLCASSLRGGPGGTEAFFGQGTRLTVV.

This clone was detected once. The chain has TRBV6-5 and TRBJ2-1; weak D call: TRBD2 (6 bases). The CDR3 runs to 13 residues. Trimming stripped 0 bases from V and 13 bases from J, with 13 bases between. CDR1 and CDR2 from the germline V gene are MNHEY and SVGAGI. The CDR3 sequence: CASSYSEGGFQFF. For the CDR3, the DNA is TGTGCCAGCAGTTACTCGGAGGGAGGCTTCCAGTTCTTC.

V is TRBV28 and J is TRBJ1-2, with TRBD1 matching over 9 bases. The germline gives CDR1 MDHEN, CDR2 SYDVKM. The CDR3 runs 14 residues. V shed 2 bases, J shed 5 bases, and the junction held 3 bases outside the gene matches. The CDR3, as DNA: TGTGCCAGCAGTTTAGCGGACAGGGGATATGGCTACACCTTC. Translating gives CASSLADRGYGYTF.

The chain links TRBV6-5 to TRBJ1-4, with a tentative D call TRBD1 (5 bases). The CDR3 covers 14 residues. With 9 bases removed from V and 5 bases from J, the gap between germline ends came to 16 bases. Germline V gene sequence: CDR1 MNHEY, CDR2 SVGAGI. This chain's CDR3 is CASTAGHLNEKLFF. CDR3 bases: TGTGCCAGTACCGCCGGACACCTGAATGAAAAACTGTTTTTT.

This clone has ten or more counts. V and J are TRBV6-5 and TRBJ2-3; maybe TRBD2 (6 bases). CDR1 and CDR2 (germline): MNHEY, SVGAGI. The CDR3 runs to 15 residues. V lost 5 bases to trimming and J lost 0 bases, with 12 bases between them. CDR3 region: CASSPTGTSTDTQYF. CDR3 sequence (DNA): TGTGCCAGCAGTCCTACCGGGACTAGCACAGATACGCAGTATTTT.

The rearrangement joins TRBV5-1 to TRBJ2-1, with 11 positions matching TRBD2. The J segment lost 7 bases and the V segment lost 0 bases, leaving 3 bases of the junction unmatched. Germline lookup yields CDR1 SGHRS and CDR2 YFSETQ. The CDR3 has 15 amino acids. The chain's CDR3 is CASSLALAGENEQFF. CDR3 DNA sequence: TGCGCCAGCAGCTTGGCACTAGCGGGAGAAAATGAGCAGTTCTTC. Full variable domain (outside the CDR3, taken from reference TRBV5-1 and TRBJ2-1): KAGVTQTPRYLIKTRGQQVTLSCSPISGHRSVSWYQQTPGQGLQFLFEYFSETQRNKGNFPGRFSGRQFSNSRSEMNVSTLELGDSALYLCASSLALAGENEQFFGPGTRLTVL.

V is TRBV7-9 and J is TRBJ1-3, with TRBD1 matching over 10 bases. The V gene end was trimmed by 2 bases and the J gene end by 6 bases; junction bases not matched to a gene: 10. The CDR3 loop spans 17 amino acids. Germline CDR1 SEHNR, CDR2 FQNEAQ (reference sequence). DNA for the CDR3: TGTGCCAGCAGCTTACTCCCGGGACAGGGGAGTGTAAACACCATATATTTT. This codes for CASSLLPGQGSVNTIYF.

The J gene is TRBJ1-4, the V gene TRBV2; no definite D call. The CDR3 length is 13 residues. Deletions cut 8 bases from V and 3 bases from J, with 10 bases between. Germline assignment: CDR1 SNHLY and CDR2 FYNNEI. CDR3 sequence reads: CASGGRANEKLFF. CDR3 DNA: TGTGCCAGCGGTGGGAGGGCTAATGAAAAACTGTTTTTT.

This clone was detected a few times. The chain is built from TRBV24-1 and TRBJ2-2; a possible D gene is TRBD1 (6 bases). CDR3 length equals 16 residues. CDR1 is KGHDR and CDR2 is SFDVKD in the germline V gene. Trimming left V 5 bases short and J 0 bases short, with 12 bases between. The CDR3 DNA is TGTGCCACCAGTGGGTGGACAGAAACGAACACCGGGGAGCTGTTTTTT. Translating it yields CATSGWTETNTGELFF.

The V call is TRBV5-1, the J call TRBJ2-3; tentative D call: TRBD1 (6 bases). The V gene's germline CDR1 is SGHRS and CDR2 YFSETQ. This CDR3 contains 15 residues. With 0 bases removed from V and 2 bases from J, the gap between germline ends came to 10 bases. This CDR3 is CASSLVGATTDTQYF. In nucleotides, the CDR3 is TGCGCCAGCAGCTTGGTGGGGGCCACCACAGATACGCAGTATTTT.

The chain carries TRBV29-1 and TRBJ2-3; D possibly corresponds to TRBD2 (5 bases). Germline CDR1 and CDR2: SQVTM and ANQGSEA. V lost 0 bases to trimming and J lost 7 bases, with 11 bases between them. CDR3 size: 13 residues. Here the CDR3 reads CSVEEDSRNTQYF. CDR3 in DNA: TGCAGCGTTGAAGAGGACTCCCGAAATACGCAGTATTTT.

The V and J genes are TRBV4-1 and TRBJ1-5, with 8 positions matching TRBD1. The V and J ends lost 3 bases and 3 bases, in that order; junction bases with no gene match: 4. Germline V gives CDR1 MGHRA, CDR2 YSYEKL. This CDR3 comprises 15 residues. CDR3 amino acids: CASSHHQGANQPQHF. The CDR3 nucleotides are TGCGCCAGCAGCCACCACCAGGGGGCCAATCAGCCCCAGCATTTT.

The chain joins TRBV7-2 to TRBJ2-1; 10 bases align to TRBD2. Trimming took 5 bases from V and 6 from J; bases not matched to a gene: 7. Germline lookup yields CDR1 SGHTA and CDR2 FQGNSA. The CDR3 loop spans 15 amino acids. The CDR3 is CASSQESGRGNEQFF. The CDR3 DNA follows: TGTGCCAGCAGCCAGGAAAGCGGGAGGGGCAATGAGCAGTTCTTC.

The chain recombines TRBV6-5 with TRBJ2-7; 9 positions agree with TRBD2. The V gene's germline CDR1 is MNHEY and CDR2 SVGAGI. With 2 bases clipped from V and 7 bases from J, the junction kept 3 bases outside the gene matches. CDR3 size: 13 residues. The CDR3 sequence is CASSYAGGKEQYF. For the CDR3, the DNA is TGTGCCAGCAGTTACGCGGGGGGGAAAGAGCAGTACTTC.

This sequence joins TRBV9 and TRBJ2-5; no clear D. There are 14 residues in the CDR3. CDR1 is SGDLS, CDR2 YYNGEE, per germline. V lost 0 bases, J lost 2 bases, and 8 bases lay in between. CDR3 amino acids: CASSVDNRQETQYF. The DNA of the CDR3 is TGTGCCAGCAGCGTAGACAACAGACAAGAGACCCAGTACTTC.

The chain is built from TRBV6-5 and TRBJ1-1; tentative D call: TRBD1 (5 bases). V was trimmed by 2 bases and J by 3 bases, leaving 13 bases between them. The CDR3 has 15 amino acids. Germline V gene lookup returns CDR1 MNHEY and CDR2 SVGAGI. The CDR3 here is CASSYRGGEDTEAFF. The CDR3 region has the DNA TGTGCCAGCAGTTACCGGGGCGGGGAAGACACTGAAGCTTTCTTT.

The count of this clone is one. The junction does not match germline at one end; this may be a read error. V usage is TRBV20-1 and J usage is TRBJ1-2; D unclear. Germline lookup yields CDR1 DFQATT and CDR2 SNEGSKA (reference sequence). The CDR3 covers 11 residues. CDR3 in amino acids: CSARGTASHTF. The CDR3 nucleotides are TGCAGTGCAAGAGGAACAGCTAGCCACACCTTC.